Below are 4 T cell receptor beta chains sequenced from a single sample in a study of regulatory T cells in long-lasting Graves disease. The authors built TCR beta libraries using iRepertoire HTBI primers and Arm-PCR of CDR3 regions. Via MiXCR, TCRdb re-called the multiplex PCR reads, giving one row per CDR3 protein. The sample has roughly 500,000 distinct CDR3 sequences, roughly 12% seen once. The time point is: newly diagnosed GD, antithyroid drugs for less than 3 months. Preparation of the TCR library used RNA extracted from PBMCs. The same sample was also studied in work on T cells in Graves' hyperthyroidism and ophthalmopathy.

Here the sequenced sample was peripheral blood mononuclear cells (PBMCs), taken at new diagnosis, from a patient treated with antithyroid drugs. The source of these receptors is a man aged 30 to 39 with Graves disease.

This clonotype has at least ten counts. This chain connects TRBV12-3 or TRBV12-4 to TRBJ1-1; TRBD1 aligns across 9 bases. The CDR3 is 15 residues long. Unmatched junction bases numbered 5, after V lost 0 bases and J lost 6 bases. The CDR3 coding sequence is TGTGCCAGCAGTTTAGCGGGACAGGGAGTCCCTGAAGCTTTCTTT. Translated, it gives CASSLAGQGVPEAFF.

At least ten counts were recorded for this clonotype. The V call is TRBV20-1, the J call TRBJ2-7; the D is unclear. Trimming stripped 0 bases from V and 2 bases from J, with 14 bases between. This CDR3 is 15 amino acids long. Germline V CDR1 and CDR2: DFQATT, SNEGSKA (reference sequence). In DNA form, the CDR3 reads TGCAGTGCTAGAGATCGGGTGGCAAGTACCTACGAGCAGTACTTC. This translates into CSARDRVASTYEQYF.

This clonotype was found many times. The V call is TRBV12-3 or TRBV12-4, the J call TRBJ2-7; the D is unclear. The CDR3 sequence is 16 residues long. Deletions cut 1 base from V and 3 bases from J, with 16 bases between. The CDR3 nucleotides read TGTGCCAGCAGTTTAGGCGCTACCGTGGGTCTCTACGAGCAGTACTTC. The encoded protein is CASSLGATVGLYEQYF.

As DNA, the CDR3 is TGTGCCAGCACCAACCTTGGGGGCGATGAGCAGTTCTTC. As protein: CASTNLGGDEQFF. J is TRBJ2-1 and V is TRBV9; D is possibly TRBD1 (6 bases). V lost 6 bases and J 8 bases, leaving 15 bases between the germline ends. The germline V gene encodes CDR1 SGDLS and CDR2 YYNGEE. CDR3 size: 13 residues.